This record covers a single TCR beta chain. This clone has a handful of counts. No cognate antigen has been identified for it. The sample holds no much larger clone one base away, and base qualities are not on file. The entry originates in a study of cytomegalovirus exposure and HLA in healthy donors (dated by TCRdb to 2015 to 2018). Background on the whole study: According to a later analysis, the 120 or so validation repertoires were produced on the same platform as the 600 to 850 repertoires of the first cohort. The study aimed to test whether cataloging public T cell receptors could reveal signatures of past pathogen exposure. Besides the first cohort of under 700 subjects, a separate validation cohort made up of 90 to 150 different subjects was used. To predict cytomegalovirus infection status, the study brought together high-throughput TCR immunosequencing, statistical association of individual TCRs with disease status, and machine learning.

Summary of the overall study and its limitations: All 120 repertoires were used to score co-occurrence in the validation cohort in a later analysis, because that analysis had no HLA typing for the cohort. The classifier was reported to diagnose cytomegalovirus status with high specificity and sensitivity in both the original cohort and the validation cohort. Most TCR sequences were seen in very few donors, while some public TCRs were found in many individuals. It was suggested by the authors that the approach could potentially be generalized to other disease states and immunological phenotypes. Subsequent analysis determined that TCRs grouped into clusters in the first cohort also showed a tendency toward co-occurrence across the 120 or so validation repertoires, and about 93% of cluster scores exceeded 0. A total of 150 or so TCR beta chains were listed by the study as associated with cytomegalovirus. In vitro tests confirmed that a few of the cytomegalovirus-associated TCR beta chains recognize cytomegalovirus antigens.

The donors were included in the validation cohort of around 120 subjects, a group kept apart from the roughly 610-subject first cohort. The method was the immunoSEQ multiplex PCR assay. The paper's data handling went like this. A statistical classification framework was developed to diagnose cytomegalovirus status using the catalog of TCR beta chain sequences. TCRdb stores this immuneACCESS table with in-frame sequences only. Part of the clones is absent; in the studies checked, under half of the shortfall reflects unresolved V genes, and no reason is known for the rest. The V and J calls and clone size come from that table; D and trimming were worked out from the DNA. This sample lists about 88,000 clones; 84% were detected once. The ten top clones hold around an eighth of the sample. The CDR1 and CDR2 encoded by the germline V gene are SGHTA and FQGNSA. Relative to germline, V is missing 5 bases and J is missing 8 bases, with 7 bases of the junction outside any gene match. The cysteine opens and the phenylalanine closes a CDR3 of 14 amino acids. Only CDR3 DNA is held: 42 bases, read in frame from base 1.

The sequence was collected from a young woman in good health and CMV-seropositive. The chain is made from TRBV7-2 and TRBJ1-4; the central 8 bases match TRBD1. Sequencing was done on a sample of PBMCs. CDR3 protein: CASSIGQGREKLFF. In nucleotides, the sequence is TGTGCCAGCAGCATAGGACAGGGAAGGGAAAAACTGTTTTTT.